Below are 19 T cell receptor beta chains sequenced from a single sample in a study of regulatory T cells in long-lasting Graves disease listed by TCRdb under 2021. Library preparation was by multiplex PCR. The sequencer listed for this sample is Illumina HiSeq 4000. CDR3 regions were amplified by Arm-PCR with iRepertoire HTBI primers to construct TCR beta libraries. The public sequencing data were trimmed at Q25 with fastp and processed into clonotypes with MiXCR by TCRdb, which kept only in-frame beta chains. Every entry covers one CDR3 protein and lists the most common genes and DNA from its rows. Within this sample are 600,000 to 800,000 distinct CDR3 sequences, with about 32% of them counted one time only. The ten most abundant clones make up 42% of the sample. The time point label, read with the paper, signifies: persistent/refractory GD, antithyroid drugs over 5 years with positive TRAb. For both TCR sequencing and RNA sequencing, RNA was extracted from PBMCs using TRIzol.

The material was peripheral blood mononuclear cells (PBMCs), obtained when the disease was refractory, from a patient treated with antithyroid drugs. These TCRs come from a female donor with Graves disease.

The chain recombines TRBV11-2 with TRBJ2-4, with TRBD2 matching over 12 bases. Germline CDR1 and CDR2: SGHAT and FQNNGV. The J segment lost 7 bases and the V segment lost 4 bases, leaving 8 bases of the junction unmatched. The CDR3 is 16 amino acids. CDR3 region: CASSYLAGGRVNIQYF. Written as DNA, the CDR3 is TGTGCCAGCAGCTATCTAGCGGGAGGGCGGGTGAACATTCAGTACTTC.

Only a few counts were recorded for this clonotype. CDR3 sequence (DNA): TGCAGTGCCCCTACCGTTTCGAGTGAAGCTTTCTTT. Its translation: CSAPTVSSEAFF. The V gene is TRBV20-1, the J gene TRBJ1-1; no clear D gene. CDR3 size: 12 residues. V was shortened by 6 bases and J by 7 bases, with 15 bases between the two germline ends. The germline gives CDR1 DFQATT, CDR2 SNEGSKA (reference sequence).

The CDR3 coding sequence is TGTGCCAGTAGTACGATGACAGGCGCCAATCAGCCCCAGCATTTT. Residues: CASSTMTGANQPQHF. V and J are TRBV19 and TRBJ1-5; TRBD1 is a possible D gene (6 bases). The V end was cut by 4 bases, the J end by 3 bases, with 13 bases between. The CDR3 has 15 amino acids. Germline V CDR1 and CDR2: LNHDA, SQIVND (reference sequence).

The sample holds many counts of this clonotype. The V gene is TRBV6-1, the J gene TRBJ2-5; D could derive from TRBD1 or TRBD2 (6 bases each). The germline gives CDR1 MNHNS, CDR2 SASEGT. V lost 6 bases to trimming and J lost 4 bases, with 9 bases between them. The CDR3 spans 12 residues. CDR3: CASRQGGETQYF. Here the CDR3 DNA reads TGTGCCAGCAGACAGGGAGGAGAGACCCAGTACTTC.

J is TRBJ2-1 and V is TRBV5-1, with D perhaps TRBD2 (6 bases). V was pared by 7 bases and J by 8 bases, with 16 bases between. The CDR3 contains 13 residues. The germline CDR1 and CDR2 sequences are SGHRS and YFSETQ. The chain's CDR3 is CASSYTGVDEQFF. DNA for the CDR3: TGCGCCAGCTCTTACACGGGAGTTGATGAGCAGTTCTTC.

V usage is TRBV6-2 or TRBV6-3 and J usage is TRBJ2-5; D could derive from TRBD1 or TRBD2 (6 bases each). The CDR3 covers 12 residues. V lost 4 bases to trimming and J lost 7 bases, with 10 bases between them. Germline assignment: CDR1 MNHEY and CDR2 SVGEGT. As DNA, the CDR3 is TGTGCCAGCAGTTTAAAGGGGGGGACCCAGTACTTC. Protein sequence: CASSLKGGTQYF.

Turning to this clonotype: The conserved final phenylalanine or tryptophan is absent from the CDR3, which likely points to a read error. This chain uses TRBV12-5 with TRBJ1-1; 9 positions match TRBD1. V shed 6 bases and J 4 bases; nucleotides not matched to a gene: 9. CDR3 length equals 15 residues. Germline CDR1 LGHNT, CDR2 FRNRAP. CDR3 loop: CASGLGGQGGTEAFS. In nucleotides, the CDR3 is TGTGCTAGTGGACTTGGGGGACAGGGAGGCACTGAAGCTTTCTCT.

This clonotype was seen more than once but under ten times. V is TRBV20-1 and J is TRBJ2-5; D ambiguous. The germline CDR1 and CDR2 sequences are DFQATT and SNEGSKA (reference sequence). The CDR3 extends over 14 amino acids. Deletions cut 6 bases from V and 5 bases from J, with 19 bases between. CDR3 nucleotides: TGCAGTGCCAGTCCGCCGAGGCGTAGCGAGACCCAGTACTTC. Translation gives CSASPPRRSETQYF.

This clonotype was seen a handful of times. This chain joins TRBV6-9 and TRBJ2-5; D not resolved. This CDR3 spans 14 amino acids. With 3 bases removed from V and 4 bases from J, the gap between germline ends came to 12 bases. Per the germline V gene, CDR1 is MNHGY and CDR2 is SVAAGI. The CDR3 region is CASSYSAYRETQYF. CDR3 DNA: TGTGCCAGCAGTTACTCAGCCTACAGAGAGACCCAGTACTTC.

The chain employs TRBV3-1 and TRBJ2-6; no reliable D call. In germline, CDR1 is LGHDT, CDR2 YNNKEL (reference sequence). This CDR3 contains 14 residues. Trimming cost V 5 bases and J 3 bases, with 8 bases left between them. CDR3 loop: CASSAGFGANVLTF. The CDR3 nucleotides are TGTGCCAGCAGCGCAGGTTTTGGGGCCAACGTCCTGACTTTC.

The CDR3 DNA reads TGTGCCAGCACCGTGGACAGGACGAACACTGAAGCTTTCTTT. This codes for CASTVDRTNTEAFF. This chain links TRBV6-1 with TRBJ1-1; 7 bases fit TRBD1. The CDR3 is made up of 14 amino acids. In germline, CDR1 is MNHNS, CDR2 SASEGT. The ends lost 7 bases at V and 1 base at J; junction bases unmatched: 6.

The CDR3 nucleotides are TGTGCCAGCAGCACCTCATTAGGGACTAGCAGCGTCCACGAGCAGTACTTC. It translates to CASSTSLGTSSVHEQYF. The chain is built from TRBV7-9 and TRBJ2-7; 9 positions agree with TRBD2. After removal of 5 bases from V and 5 bases from J, the junction contained 16 bases not matched to a gene. CDR3 length: 17 residues. Germline-derived CDR1 and CDR2 are SEHNR and FQNEAQ (reference sequence).

This chain connects TRBV5-1 to TRBJ2-7, with 12 bases matching TRBD1. Germline values: CDR1 SGHRS, CDR2 YFSETQ. Germline trimming cut 4 bases from V and 6 bases from J; bases unmatched to any gene: 8. The length of the CDR3 is 15 residues. The CDR3, as DNA: TGCGCCAGCAGCCTCCGTGGGACAGGGGGCTTCGAGCAGTACTTC. Translation: CASSLRGTGGFEQYF.

This clonotype occurred a few times. The V call is TRBV6-1, the J call TRBJ1-1, with D maybe TRBD1 (5 bases). The CDR3 runs 22 residues. Germline CDR1 and CDR2: MNHNS and SASEGT. V lost 2 bases to trimming and J lost 2 bases, with 33 bases between them. Here the CDR3 DNA reads TGTGCCAGCAGTGAACAGCGCTTTGTAACAGGTTTTCGTAGGGGTATAAACACTGAAGCTTTCTTT. Protein sequence: CASSEQRFVTGFRRGINTEAFF.

The chain employs TRBV13 and TRBJ1-2, with D perhaps TRBD1 (6 bases). V gave up 5 bases and J gave up 3 bases, with 16 bases separating them. CDR3 size: 15 residues. Per germline, CDR1 PRHDT and CDR2 FYEKMQ (reference sequence). This chain's CDR3 is CASSSKDRPYYGYTF. In DNA form, the CDR3 reads TGTGCCAGCAGCAGTAAAGACAGGCCCTACTATGGCTACACCTTC.

This clonotype has only a few counts. This chain joins TRBV20-1 and TRBJ2-7; D is unclear. V was pared by 5 bases and J by 4 bases, with 15 bases between. This CDR3 is 13 amino acids long. Germline values: CDR1 DFQATT, CDR2 SNEGSKA (reference sequence). CDR3: CSAPRNLGYEQYF. The CDR3 DNA reads TGCAGTGCTCCCCGTAACCTTGGGTACGAGCAGTACTTC.

This clonotype was counted many times. The gene calls are TRBV6-1 and TRBJ1-1, with 10 positions matching TRBD1. The V gene's germline CDR1 is MNHNS and CDR2 SASEGT. The CDR3 is 14 amino acids. After removal of 8 bases from V and 1 base from J, the junction contained 4 bases not matched to a gene. The CDR3 DNA reads as TGTGCCAGCGGTAGACAGGGGGCGAACACTGAAGCTTTCTTT. Translated, it gives CASGRQGANTEAFF.

The V and J genes are TRBV5-1 and TRBJ1-1; 8 nucleotides align to TRBD1. V shed 4 bases and J 0 bases; nucleotides not matched to a gene: 8. This CDR3 region has 16 residues. Per germline, CDR1 SGHRS and CDR2 YFSETQ. CDR3 in DNA: TGCGCCAGCAGCATGCCGGGACAGGTGATGAACACTGAAGCTTTCTTT. Translating gives CASSMPGQVMNTEAFF.

This clonotype was seen repeatedly, ten times or more. The rearrangement uses TRBV24-1 and TRBJ2-2; D perhaps matches TRBD1 (5 bases). Germline CDR1 reads KGHDR; CDR2 reads SFDVKD. The CDR3 extends over 15 amino acids. The V and J ends lost 4 bases and 7 bases respectively, with 15 bases between them. The CDR3 here is CATSDQTAIDGELFF. CDR3 nucleotide sequence: TGTGCCACCAGTGACCAGACAGCTATTGACGGGGAGCTGTTTTTT.